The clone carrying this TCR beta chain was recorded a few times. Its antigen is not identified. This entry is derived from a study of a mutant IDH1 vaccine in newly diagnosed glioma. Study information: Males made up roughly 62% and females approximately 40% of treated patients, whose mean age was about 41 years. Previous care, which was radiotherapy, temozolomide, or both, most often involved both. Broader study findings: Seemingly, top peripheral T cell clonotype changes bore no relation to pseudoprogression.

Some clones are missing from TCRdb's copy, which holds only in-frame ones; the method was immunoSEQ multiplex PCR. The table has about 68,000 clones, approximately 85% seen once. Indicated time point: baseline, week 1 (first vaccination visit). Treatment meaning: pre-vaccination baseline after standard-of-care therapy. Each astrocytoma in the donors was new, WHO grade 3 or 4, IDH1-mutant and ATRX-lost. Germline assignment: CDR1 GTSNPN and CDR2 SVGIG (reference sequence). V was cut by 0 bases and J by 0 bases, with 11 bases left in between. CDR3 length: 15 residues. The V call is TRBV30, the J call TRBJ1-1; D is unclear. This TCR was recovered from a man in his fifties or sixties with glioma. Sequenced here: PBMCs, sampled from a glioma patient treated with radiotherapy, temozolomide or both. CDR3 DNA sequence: TGTGCCTGGAGTGTGGGCGGGAACCTGAACACTGAAGCTTTCTTT. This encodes CAWSVGGNLNTEAFF.